This T cell receptor (beta chain) stems from a study of shared clonotypes between healthy human individuals. Overall study findings and caveats: Sorted-subset sequencing, rarefaction showed, was incomplete despite large depth.

The CDR3 has 17 residues. Germline CDR1 MNHEY, CDR2 SMNVEV (reference sequence). Losses at the gene ends were 6 bases for V and 3 bases for J; bases not matched to a gene: 8. This clone has a handful of counts. Its antigen is undetermined. Assay used: immunoSEQ multiplex PCR; TCRdb lists only in-frame clones, some missing. Of fewer than 1.4 million clones listed, around 82% are singletons. This chain connects TRBV27 to TRBJ2-7, with TRBD2 identical over 16 bases. The sample comprised memory CD4+ T cells from PBMCs. Subset: CD45RA-negative fraction. The TCR comes from a young man in good health. Some clones in this sample may be carry-over from other donors' samples. The CDR3 region is CASRKGTSGRGYYEQYF. The CDR3, as DNA: TGTGCCAGCAGAAAAGGGACTAGCGGGAGGGGTTACTACGAGCAGTACTTC.